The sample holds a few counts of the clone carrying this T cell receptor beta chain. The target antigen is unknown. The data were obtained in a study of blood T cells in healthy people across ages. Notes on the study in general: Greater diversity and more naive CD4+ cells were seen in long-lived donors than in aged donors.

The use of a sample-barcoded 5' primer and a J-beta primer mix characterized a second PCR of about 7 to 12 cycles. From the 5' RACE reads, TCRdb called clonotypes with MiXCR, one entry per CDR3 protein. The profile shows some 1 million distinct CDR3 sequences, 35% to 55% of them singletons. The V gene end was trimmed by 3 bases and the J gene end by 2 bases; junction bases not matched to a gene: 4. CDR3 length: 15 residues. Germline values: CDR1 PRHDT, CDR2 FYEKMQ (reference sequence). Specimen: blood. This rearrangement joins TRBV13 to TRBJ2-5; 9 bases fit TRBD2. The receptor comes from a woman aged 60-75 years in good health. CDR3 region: CASSFWTSAQETQYF. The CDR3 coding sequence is TGTGCCAGCAGCTTCTGGACTAGCGCTCAAGAGACCCAGTACTTC.